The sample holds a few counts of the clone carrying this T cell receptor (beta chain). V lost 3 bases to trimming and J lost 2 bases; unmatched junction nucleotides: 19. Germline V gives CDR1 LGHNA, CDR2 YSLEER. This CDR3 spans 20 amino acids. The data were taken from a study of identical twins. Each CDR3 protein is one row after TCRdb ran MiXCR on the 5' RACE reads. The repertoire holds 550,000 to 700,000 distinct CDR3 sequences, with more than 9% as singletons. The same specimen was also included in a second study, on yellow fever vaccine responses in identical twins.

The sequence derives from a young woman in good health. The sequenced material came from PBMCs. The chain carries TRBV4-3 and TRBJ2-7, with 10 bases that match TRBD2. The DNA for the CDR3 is TGCGCCAGCAGCCATGAGGGCGAGCGGGAGGGCCTCACACCAACCTACGAGCAGTACTTC. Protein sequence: CASSHEGEREGLTPTYEQYF.